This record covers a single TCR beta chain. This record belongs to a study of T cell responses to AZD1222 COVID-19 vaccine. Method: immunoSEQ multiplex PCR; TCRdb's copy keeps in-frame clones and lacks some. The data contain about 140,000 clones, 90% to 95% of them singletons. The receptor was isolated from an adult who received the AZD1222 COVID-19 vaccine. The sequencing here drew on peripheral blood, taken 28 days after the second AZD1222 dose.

The CDR3 loop reads CASSWDRSGANVLTF. CDR3 nucleotides: TGTGCCAGCAGCTGGGACAGGTCCGGGGCCAACGTCCTGACTTTC. V gene TRBV5-6 combines with J gene TRBJ2-6; 8 positions match TRBD1. This CDR3 has 15 amino acids. Germline V lookup: CDR1 SGHDT, CDR2 YYEEEE. Trimming took 3 bases from V and 4 from J; bases not matched to a gene: 3.